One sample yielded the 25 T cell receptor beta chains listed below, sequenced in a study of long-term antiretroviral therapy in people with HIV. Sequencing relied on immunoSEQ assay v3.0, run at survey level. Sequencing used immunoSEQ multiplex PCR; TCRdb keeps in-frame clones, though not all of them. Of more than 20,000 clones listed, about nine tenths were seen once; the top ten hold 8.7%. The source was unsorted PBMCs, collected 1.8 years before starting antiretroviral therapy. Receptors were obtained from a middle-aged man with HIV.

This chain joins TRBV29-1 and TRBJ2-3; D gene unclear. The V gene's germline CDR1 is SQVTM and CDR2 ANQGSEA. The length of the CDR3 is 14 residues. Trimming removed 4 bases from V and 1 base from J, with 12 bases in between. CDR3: CSVVHPIGTDTQYF. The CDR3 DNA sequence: TGCAGCGTTGTGCACCCGATAGGCACAGATACGCAGTATTTT.

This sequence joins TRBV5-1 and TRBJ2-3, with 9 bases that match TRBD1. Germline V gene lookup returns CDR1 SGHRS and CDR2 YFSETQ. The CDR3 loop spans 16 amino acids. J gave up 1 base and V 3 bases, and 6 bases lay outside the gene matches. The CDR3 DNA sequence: TGCGCCAGCAGCTCCACAGGGGGCGCGGGCACAGATACGCAGTATTTT. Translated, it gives CASSSTGGAGTDTQYF.

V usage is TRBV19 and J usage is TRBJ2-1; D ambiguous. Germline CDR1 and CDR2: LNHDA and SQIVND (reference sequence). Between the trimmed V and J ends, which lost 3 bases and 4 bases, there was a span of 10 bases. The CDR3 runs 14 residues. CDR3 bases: TGTGCCAGTAGTATTCGCACTGATTACAATGAGCAGTTCTTC. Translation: CASSIRTDYNEQFF.

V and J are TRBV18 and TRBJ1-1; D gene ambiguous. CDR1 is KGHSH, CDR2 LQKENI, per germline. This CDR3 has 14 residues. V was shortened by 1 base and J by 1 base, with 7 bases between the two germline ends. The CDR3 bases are TGTGCCAGCTCACCACGGGTAGAGAACACTGAAGCTTTCTTT. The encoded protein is CASSPRVENTEAFF. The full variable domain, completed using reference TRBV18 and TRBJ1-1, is NAGVMQNPRHLVRRRGQEARLRCSPMKGHSHVYWYRQLPEEGLKFMVYLQKENIIDESGMPKERFSAEFPKEGPSILRIQQVVRGDSAAYFCASSPRVENTEAFFGQGTRLTVV.

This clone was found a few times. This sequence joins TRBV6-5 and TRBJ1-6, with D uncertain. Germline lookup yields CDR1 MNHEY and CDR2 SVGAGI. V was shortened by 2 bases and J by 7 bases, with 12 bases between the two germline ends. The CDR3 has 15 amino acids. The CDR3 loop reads CASSYLAAPNSPLHF. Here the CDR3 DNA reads TGTGCCAGCAGTTACCTGGCGGCTCCAAATTCACCCCTCCACTTT.

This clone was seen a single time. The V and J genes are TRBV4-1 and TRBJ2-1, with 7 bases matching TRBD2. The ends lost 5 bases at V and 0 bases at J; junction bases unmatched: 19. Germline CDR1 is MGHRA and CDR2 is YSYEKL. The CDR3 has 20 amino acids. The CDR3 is CASSKTSPGRGESSYNEQFF. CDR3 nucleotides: TGCGCCAGCAGCAAGACTAGCCCGGGACGTGGGGAGAGCTCCTACAATGAGCAGTTCTTC.

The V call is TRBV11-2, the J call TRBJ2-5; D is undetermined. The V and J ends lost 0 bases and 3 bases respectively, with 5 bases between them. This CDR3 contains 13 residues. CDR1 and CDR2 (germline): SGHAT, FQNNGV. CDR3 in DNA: TGTGCCAGCAGCTTAGAGCCGGAAGAGACCCAGTACTTC. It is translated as CASSLEPEETQYF.

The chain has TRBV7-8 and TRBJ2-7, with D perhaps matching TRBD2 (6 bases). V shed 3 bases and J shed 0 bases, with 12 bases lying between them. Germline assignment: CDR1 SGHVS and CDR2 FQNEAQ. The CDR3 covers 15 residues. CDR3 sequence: CASSFLETSSYEQYF. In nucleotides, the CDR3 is TGTGCCAGCAGCTTCCTAGAGACTAGCTCCTACGAGCAGTACTTC.

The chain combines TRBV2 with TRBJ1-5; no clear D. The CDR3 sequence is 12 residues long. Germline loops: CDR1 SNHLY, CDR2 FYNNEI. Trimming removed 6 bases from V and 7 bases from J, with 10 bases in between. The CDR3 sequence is CASRDPGQPQHF. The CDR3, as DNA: TGTGCCAGCAGGGACCCGGGACAGCCCCAGCATTTT.

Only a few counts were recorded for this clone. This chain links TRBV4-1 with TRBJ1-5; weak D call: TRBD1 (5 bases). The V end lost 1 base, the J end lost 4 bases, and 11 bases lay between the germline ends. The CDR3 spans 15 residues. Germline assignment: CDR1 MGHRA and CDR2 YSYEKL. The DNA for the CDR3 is TGCGCCAGCAGCCAAGGTTTCAGGGTGAATCAGCCCCAGCATTTT. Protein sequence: CASSQGFRVNQPQHF.

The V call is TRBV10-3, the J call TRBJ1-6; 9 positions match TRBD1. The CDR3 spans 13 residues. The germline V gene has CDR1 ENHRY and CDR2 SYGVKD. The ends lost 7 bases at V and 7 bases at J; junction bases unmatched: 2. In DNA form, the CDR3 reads TGTGCCATCACCGGACAGGGGAATTCACCCCTCCACTTT. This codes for CAITGQGNSPLHF.

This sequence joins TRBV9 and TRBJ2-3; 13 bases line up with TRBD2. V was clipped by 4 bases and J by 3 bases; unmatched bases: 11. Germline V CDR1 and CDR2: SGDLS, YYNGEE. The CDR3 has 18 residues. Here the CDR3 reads CASSQGTSGARATDTQYF. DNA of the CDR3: TGTGCCAGCAGCCAAGGGACTAGCGGGGCCAGAGCAACAGATACGCAGTATTTT.

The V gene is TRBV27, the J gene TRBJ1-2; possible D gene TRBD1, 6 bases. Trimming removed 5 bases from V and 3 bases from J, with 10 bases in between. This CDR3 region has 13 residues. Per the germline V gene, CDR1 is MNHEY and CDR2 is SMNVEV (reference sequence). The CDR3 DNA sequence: TGTGCCAGCAGTCTACAGGGAGACTATGGCTACACCTTC. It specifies CASSLQGDYGYTF.

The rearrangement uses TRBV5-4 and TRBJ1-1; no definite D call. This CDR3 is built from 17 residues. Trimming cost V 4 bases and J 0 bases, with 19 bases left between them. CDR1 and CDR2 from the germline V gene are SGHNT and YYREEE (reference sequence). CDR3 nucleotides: TGTGCCAGCAGCCCAAGGTACGGCAGCACTATGAACACTGAAGCTTTCTTT. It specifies CASSPRYGSTMNTEAFF.

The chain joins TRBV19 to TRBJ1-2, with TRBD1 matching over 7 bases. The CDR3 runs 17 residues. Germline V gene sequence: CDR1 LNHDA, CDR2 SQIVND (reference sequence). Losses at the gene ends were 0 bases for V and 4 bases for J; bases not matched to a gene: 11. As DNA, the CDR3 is TGTGCCAGTAGTATAGAAGGTGACAGGGCCCTCGCCTATGGCTACACCTTC. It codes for CASSIEGDRALAYGYTF.

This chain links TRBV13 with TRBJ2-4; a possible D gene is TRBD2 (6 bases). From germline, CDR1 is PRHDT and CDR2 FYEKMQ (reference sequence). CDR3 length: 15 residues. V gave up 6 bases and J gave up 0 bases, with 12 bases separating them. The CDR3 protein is CASSLASLAKNIQYF. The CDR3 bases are TGTGCCAGCAGTCTAGCGTCTTTAGCCAAAAACATTCAGTACTTC.

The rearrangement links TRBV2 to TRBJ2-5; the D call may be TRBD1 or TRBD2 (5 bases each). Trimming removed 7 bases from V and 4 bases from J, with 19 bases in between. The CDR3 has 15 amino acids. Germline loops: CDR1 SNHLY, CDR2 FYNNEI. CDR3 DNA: TGTGCCAGCAACCCCCTTGGGACCTCTGGAGAGACCCAGTACTTC. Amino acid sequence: CASNPLGTSGETQYF.

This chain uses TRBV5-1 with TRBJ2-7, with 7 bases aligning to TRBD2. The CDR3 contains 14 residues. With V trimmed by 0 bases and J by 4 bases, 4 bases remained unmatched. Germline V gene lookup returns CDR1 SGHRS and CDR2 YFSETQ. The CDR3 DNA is TGCGCCAGCAGCTTGGCGCCGGGGGGATACGAGCAGTACTTC. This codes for CASSLAPGGYEQYF.

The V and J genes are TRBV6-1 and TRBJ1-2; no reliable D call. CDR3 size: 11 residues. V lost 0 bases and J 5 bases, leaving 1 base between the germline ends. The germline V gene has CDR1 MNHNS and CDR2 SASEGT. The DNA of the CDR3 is TGTGCCAGCAGTGAAGCATATGGCTACACCTTC. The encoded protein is CASSEAYGYTF.

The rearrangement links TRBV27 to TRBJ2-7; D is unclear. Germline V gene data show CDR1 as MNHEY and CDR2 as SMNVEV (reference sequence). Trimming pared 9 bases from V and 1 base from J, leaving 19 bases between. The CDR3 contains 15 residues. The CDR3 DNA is TGTGCCAGTTCAAGGGATACCTTGGGTTCCTACGAGCAGTACTTC. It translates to CASSRDTLGSYEQYF.

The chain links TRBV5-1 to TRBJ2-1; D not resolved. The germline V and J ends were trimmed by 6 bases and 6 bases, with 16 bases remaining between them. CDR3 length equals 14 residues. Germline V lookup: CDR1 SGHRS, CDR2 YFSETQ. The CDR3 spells CASTPRLERNEQFF. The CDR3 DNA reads TGCGCCAGCACCCCGAGGCTCGAACGCAATGAGCAGTTCTTC.

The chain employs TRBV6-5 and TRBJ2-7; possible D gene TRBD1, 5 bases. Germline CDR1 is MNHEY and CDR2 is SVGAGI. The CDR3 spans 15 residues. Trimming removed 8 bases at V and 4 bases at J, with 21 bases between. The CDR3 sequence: CASSQARFGVYEQYF. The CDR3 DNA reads TGTGCCAGCTCACAGGCCAGGTTCGGAGTATACGAGCAGTACTTC.

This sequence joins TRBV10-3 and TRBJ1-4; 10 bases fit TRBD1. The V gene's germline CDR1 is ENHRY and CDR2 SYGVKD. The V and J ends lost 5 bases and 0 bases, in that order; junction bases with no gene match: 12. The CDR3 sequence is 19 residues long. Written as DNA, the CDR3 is TGTGCCATCAGTTCCTCGAAACGACAGGGGGCGACAACTAATGAAAAACTGTTTTTT. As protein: CAISSSKRQGATTNEKLFF.

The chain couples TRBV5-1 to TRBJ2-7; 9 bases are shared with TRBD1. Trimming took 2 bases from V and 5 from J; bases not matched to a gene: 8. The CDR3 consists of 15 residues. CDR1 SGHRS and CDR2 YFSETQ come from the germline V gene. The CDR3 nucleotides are TGCGCCAGCAGCTTCCGAATCGGGACAGGGAACGAGCAGTACTTC. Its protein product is CASSFRIGTGNEQYF.

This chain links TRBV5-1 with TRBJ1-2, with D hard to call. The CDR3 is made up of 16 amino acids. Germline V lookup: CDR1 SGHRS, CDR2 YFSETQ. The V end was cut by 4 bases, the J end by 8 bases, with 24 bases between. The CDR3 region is CASSPRRVQDHGGYTF. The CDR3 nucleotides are TGCGCCAGCAGCCCTAGAAGAGTTCAAGACCATGGCGGCTACACCTTC. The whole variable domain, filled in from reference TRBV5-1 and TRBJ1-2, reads KAGVTQTPRYLIKTRGQQVTLSCSPISGHRSVSWYQQTPGQGLQFLFEYFSETQRNKGNFPGRFSGRQFSNSRSEMNVSTLELGDSALYLCASSPRRVQDHGGYTFGSGTRLTVV.